This T cell receptor beta chain is drawn from a study of technical replicates of blood from a few donors. Assay: immunoSEQ multiplex PCR; the TCRdb copy retains only in-frame clones and omits some. The data hold 80,000 or so clones, with roughly 94% observed a single time. Sequencing used T cells isolated from PBMCs. This sequence was found in a human donor in good health.

In DNA form, the CDR3 reads TGTGCCAGCAGCTTAATCTCTGCACTTGAAGCTTTCTTT. Its protein is CASSLISALEAFF. The V and J genes are TRBV7-2 and TRBJ1-1; D ambiguous. Per the germline V gene, CDR1 is SGHTA and CDR2 is FQGNSA. This CDR3 is 13 amino acids long. Between the trimmed V and J ends, which lost 2 bases and 7 bases, there was a span of 11 bases.